Below are 32 T cell receptor beta chains sequenced from a single sample in a study of T cell repertoires in ileal Crohn's disease. The repertoire was sequenced with immunoSEQ multiplex PCR; TCRdb's copy has only in-frame clones and lacks some. Among about 11,000 clones, around 74% were seen once, and the ten largest hold around 6.9%. Documented time point: neoterminal ileum biopsy at postoperative endoscopy, about 6 months after surgery. The sample taken for sequencing was ileal tissue. The origin of the receptors is an adult with Crohn's disease.

The chain has TRBV29-1 and TRBJ1-1; TRBD1 matches 7 bases. After removal of 5 bases from V and 5 bases from J, the junction contained 11 bases not matched to a gene. Germline V gene data show CDR1 as SQVTM and CDR2 as ANQGSEA. There are 14 residues in the CDR3. CDR3 DNA sequence: TGCAGCGTTCTCGGCATGGGACAGCTTACTGAAGCTTTCTTT. It specifies CSVLGMGQLTEAFF.

The chain couples TRBV5-1 to TRBJ1-1; TRBD1 matches at 9 bases. The length of the CDR3 is 15 residues. Germline values: CDR1 SGHRS, CDR2 YFSETQ. V was pared by 2 bases and J by 10 bases, with 12 bases of the junction left unmatched. CDR3 residues: CASSLGAGTGSIAFF. The CDR3 DNA follows: TGCGCCAGCAGCTTAGGAGCTGGGACAGGGTCGATAGCTTTCTTT.

V gene TRBV6-1 combines with J gene TRBJ1-2, with unresolved D. The CDR3 has 13 residues. The ends were cut back, 3 bases at V and 4 bases at J, with 9 bases in the middle. CDR1 is MNHNS, CDR2 SASEGT, per germline. CDR3 coding DNA: TGTGCCAGCAGTGAGTACAGTCTCTATGGCTACACCTTC. Translating gives CASSEYSLYGYTF.

The chain couples TRBV30 to TRBJ1-5; TRBD1 matches 7 bases. The CDR3 has 14 residues. With V trimmed by 1 base and J by 4 bases, 4 bases remained unmatched. Germline V CDR1 and CDR2: GTSNPN, SVGIG (reference sequence). The CDR3 is CAWSDSTGNQPQHF. The CDR3 DNA follows: TGTGCCTGGAGTGACTCGACAGGGAATCAGCCCCAGCATTTT.

This chain joins TRBV19 and TRBJ2-1; 8 bases are shared with TRBD2. CDR1 LNHDA and CDR2 SQIVND come from the germline V gene (reference sequence). The CDR3 totals 14 residues. With V trimmed by 5 bases and J by 5 bases, 5 bases remained unmatched. The CDR3 DNA sequence: TGTGCCAGTAGTTCCCCGGGGGGGCACAATGAGCAGTTCTTC. This translates into CASSSPGGHNEQFF.

A few counts support this clone. This chain joins TRBV7-2 and TRBJ1-2; D unresolved. CDR3 length: 14 amino acids. CDR1 is SGHTA, CDR2 FQGNSA, per germline. V was cut by 5 bases and J by 1 base, with 11 bases left in between. CDR3 sequence: CASSPMFGNYGYTF. The CDR3 DNA sequence: TGTGCCAGCAGCCCCATGTTCGGTAACTATGGCTACACCTTC.

The chain carries TRBV5-5 and TRBJ2-6; perhaps TRBD2 as D (5 bases). CDR3 length equals 16 residues. Trimming pared 7 bases from V and 0 bases from J, leaving 14 bases between. Germline CDR1 is SGHKS and CDR2 is YYEKEE (reference sequence). The CDR3 sequence is CASGPGSGSGANVLTF. The CDR3 nucleotides are TGTGCCAGCGGGCCTGGGAGTGGCTCTGGGGCCAACGTCCTGACTTTC.

The CDR3, as DNA: TGTGCCAGCTCAGATACAGGGGGCTTGGACGAGCAGTACTTC. Translating gives CASSDTGGLDEQYF. This chain joins TRBV18 and TRBJ2-7, with TRBD1 matching 9 bases. The CDR3 spans 14 residues. The V and J ends lost 5 bases and 5 bases, in that order; junction bases with no gene match: 7. Germline assignment: CDR1 KGHSH and CDR2 LQKENI.

This sequence joins TRBV5-1 and TRBJ2-5; possibly TRBD2 for D (5 bases). The CDR3 runs to 14 residues. CDR1 SGHRS and CDR2 YFSETQ come from the germline V gene. The V and J ends lost 3 bases and 5 bases respectively, with 14 bases between them. CDR3: CASSSEFRGETQYF. The CDR3 region has the DNA TGCGCCAGCAGCTCAGAGTTTAGAGGGGAGACCCAGTACTTC.

CDR3 bases: TGTGCCAGCAGCTCCCCCGGGGACATTTCTGGGGGCTACACCTTC. Protein sequence: CASSSPGDISGGYTF. The chain is built from TRBV7-2 and TRBJ1-2; TRBD1 might be the D (6 bases). The V gene lost 4 bases and the J gene lost 8 bases, with 20 bases spanning the gap. CDR3 length: 15 amino acids. CDR1 and CDR2 from the germline V gene are SGHTA and FQGNSA.

The chain couples TRBV5-1 to TRBJ1-4; TRBD1 aligns across 9 bases. In germline, CDR1 is SGHRS, CDR2 YFSETQ. This CDR3 comprises 16 residues. V lost 2 bases and J lost 1; bases outside the gene matches: 3. The CDR3 DNA sequence: TGCGCCAGCAGCTTCCGACAGGGGGGAACTAATGAAAAACTGTTTTTT. It translates to CASSFRQGGTNEKLFF.

This clone was recorded only once. The genes are TRBV2 and TRBJ1-1; 8 bases align to TRBD1. Germline assignment: CDR1 SNHLY and CDR2 FYNNEI. There are 14 residues in the CDR3. V lost 4 bases to trimming and J lost 3 bases; unmatched junction nucleotides: 4. For the CDR3, the DNA is TGTGCCAGCAGTGGACAGGGGTACGACACTGAAGCTTTCTTT. This encodes CASSGQGYDTEAFF.

The V and J genes are TRBV28 and TRBJ1-5; D might be TRBD1 (6 bases). V was shortened by 4 bases and J by 6 bases, with 7 bases between the two germline ends. Germline V gene lookup returns CDR1 MDHEN and CDR2 SYDVKM. CDR3 size: 12 residues. This chain's CDR3 is CASSSQGQPQHF. For the CDR3, the DNA is TGTGCCAGCAGTTCACAGGGTCAGCCCCAGCATTTT.

The rearrangement joins TRBV30 to TRBJ2-7, with D maybe TRBD2 (5 bases). V shed 4 bases and J shed 1 base, with 11 bases lying between them. The CDR3 loop spans 13 amino acids. CDR1 and CDR2 (germline): GTSNPN, SVGIG (reference sequence). The CDR3 is CAWMLGGSYEQYF. The CDR3 nucleotides are TGTGCCTGGATGCTGGGCGGGTCCTACGAGCAGTACTTC.

The chain links TRBV6-5 to TRBJ1-1; a weak D match, TRBD1 (6 bases). In germline, CDR1 is MNHEY, CDR2 SVGAGI. The length of the CDR3 is 15 residues. V lost 0 bases to trimming and J lost 1 base, with 9 bases between them. CDR3 sequence: CASSYSGATNTEAFF. The CDR3 region has the DNA TGTGCCAGCAGTTACTCGGGGGCTACGAACACTGAAGCTTTCTTT.

Only one count was recorded for this clone. The J gene is TRBJ1-3, the V gene TRBV18; unclear D gene. V was shortened by 2 bases and J by 4 bases, with 18 bases between the two germline ends. This CDR3 comprises 17 residues. From germline, CDR1 is KGHSH and CDR2 LQKENI. CDR3: CASSPKSGSWSGNTIYF. CDR3 sequence (DNA): TGTGCCAGCTCACCAAAAAGTGGGAGCTGGTCCGGAAACACCATATATTTT.

The gene calls are TRBV27 and TRBJ2-5, with D possibly matching TRBD2 (6 bases). Trimming shortened V by 7 bases and J by 2 bases, and 23 bases separated the two germline ends. This CDR3 region has 17 residues. Germline CDR1 and CDR2: MNHEY and SMNVEV (reference sequence). The CDR3 bases are TGTGCCAGCACCACCATCAGAGGACGGAGGGGACAAGAGACCCAGTACTTC. Its protein product is CASTTIRGRRGQETQYF.

The chain is built from TRBV5-1 and TRBJ2-2; possible D gene TRBD1, 6 bases. The CDR3 runs 16 residues. CDR1 is SGHRS, CDR2 YFSETQ, per germline. Trimming shortened V by 2 bases and J by 0 bases, and 11 bases separated the two germline ends. CDR3 in amino acids: CASSLGTPPNTGELFF. For the CDR3, the DNA is TGCGCCAGCAGCTTAGGGACACCTCCGAACACCGGGGAGCTGTTTTTT.

The chain joins TRBV5-1 to TRBJ2-7; possible D gene TRBD2, 6 bases. The ends were cut back, 4 bases at V and 3 bases at J, with 8 bases in the middle. This CDR3 comprises 12 residues. Germline CDR1 and CDR2: SGHRS and YFSETQ. CDR3: CASSRDFYEQYF. The CDR3 DNA is TGCGCCAGCAGCCGGGACTTCTACGAGCAGTACTTC.

In nucleotides, the CDR3 is TGTGCCAGCAGGGGGGCAGCGGGGCTCCAAGAGACCCAGTACTTC. Amino acid sequence: CASRGAAGLQETQYF. V usage is TRBV27 and J usage is TRBJ2-5; perhaps TRBD2 as D (7 bases). CDR3 length: 15 amino acids. The germline CDR1 and CDR2 sequences are MNHEY and SMNVEV (reference sequence). V was cut by 6 bases and J by 1 base, with 15 bases left in between.

The CDR3 region has the DNA TGTGCCAGCTCCCTCCAACGGAGCTCCTACGAGCAGTACTTC. As protein: CASSLQRSSYEQYF. V and J are TRBV18 and TRBJ2-5; D remains unclear. The end of the DNA is better explained by TRBJ2-7, so the J call may be wrong. CDR3 length: 14 amino acids. CDR1 is KGHSH, CDR2 LQKENI, per germline.

The rearrangement links TRBV6-1 to TRBJ1-4, with TRBD1 identical over 10 bases. The length of the CDR3 is 17 residues. Germline V gene lookup returns CDR1 MNHNS and CDR2 SASEGT. The V segment lost 1 base and the J segment 5 bases; nucleotides outside the gene matches: 7. This CDR3 is CASSEGLTTGGNEKLFF. As DNA, the CDR3 is TGTGCCAGCAGTGAAGGCCTAACGACAGGGGGCAATGAAAAACTGTTTTTT.

The chain has TRBV7-9 and TRBJ1-1; possibly TRBD1 for D (5 bases). Germline V gives CDR1 SEHNR, CDR2 FQNEAQ (reference sequence). Trimming took off 4 bases at V and 2 bases at J, with 11 bases between the two ends. The CDR3 consists of 14 residues. CDR3 in amino acids: CASSSRQINTEAFF. The CDR3, as DNA: TGTGCCAGCAGCTCCCGACAGATAAACACTGAAGCTTTCTTT.

In the case of this clone: Different DNA sequences within this sample yield the same CDR3. The rearrangement uses TRBV5-1 and TRBJ2-1; 10 bases align to TRBD2. The CDR3 has 19 amino acids. Germline V CDR1 and CDR2: SGHRS, YFSETQ. The V gene end was trimmed by 0 bases and the J gene end by 6 bases; junction bases not matched to a gene: 15. CDR3 in DNA: TGCGCCAGCAGCTTGGGGACGAGGCGCCCAGAGCGGGGGGGCAATGAGCAGTTCTTC. It codes for CASSLGTRRPERGGNEQFF.

This chain joins TRBV18 and TRBJ2-7; TRBD1 aligns across 11 bases. The CDR3 is made up of 15 amino acids. Germline V gene data show CDR1 as KGHSH and CDR2 as LQKENI. Trimming cost V 4 bases and J 2 bases; bases outside gene matches: 4. The CDR3 region has the DNA TGTGCCAGCTCACGAGGACAGGGGGCTACCTACGAGCAGTACTTC. Translation gives CASSRGQGATYEQYF.

Only one count was recorded for this clone. This chain joins TRBV5-5 and TRBJ1-1; TRBD1 might be the D (6 bases). The ends were cut back, 5 bases at V and 1 base at J, with 15 bases in the middle. This CDR3 comprises 15 residues. From germline, CDR1 is SGHKS and CDR2 YYEKEE (reference sequence). Here the CDR3 reads CASSTLTGTNTEAFF. CDR3 sequence (DNA): TGTGCCAGCAGTACACTGACAGGAACGAACACTGAAGCTTTCTTT.

The V gene is TRBV7-9, the J gene TRBJ2-5; 8 nucleotides align to TRBD1. Trimming at V came to 3 bases and at J to 5 bases, leaving 5 bases not matched to a gene. The CDR3 covers 14 residues. Germline V gives CDR1 SEHNR, CDR2 FQNEAQ (reference sequence). The CDR3 DNA reads as TGTGCCAGCAGCTTTTCAGGGGGCGGGGAGACCCAGTACTTC. It specifies CASSFSGGGETQYF.

This clone was counted a single time. J is TRBJ1-1 and V is TRBV12-5; no firm D call. The CDR3 is 13 amino acids. Looked up from germline, CDR1 is LGHNT and CDR2 is FRNRAP. Between the trimmed V and J ends, which lost 5 bases and 0 bases, there was a span of 7 bases. The CDR3 reads CASGITVNTEAFF. CDR3 DNA: TGTGCTAGTGGTATAACGGTGAACACTGAAGCTTTCTTT.

This CDR3 is CASSFGPDTQYF. The DNA of the CDR3 is TGCGCCAGCAGTTTTGGCCCAGATACGCAGTATTTT. The V call is TRBV5-1, the J call TRBJ2-3; no definite D call. V lost 5 bases and J 4 bases, leaving 8 bases between the germline ends. Germline CDR1 reads SGHRS; CDR2 reads YFSETQ. The CDR3 runs to 12 residues.

This clone was counted a few times. This chain joins TRBV11-2 and TRBJ2-1; 11 nucleotides align to TRBD2. The CDR3 has 18 amino acids. V lost 4 bases to trimming and J lost 2 bases; unmatched junction nucleotides: 10. CDR1 SGHAT and CDR2 FQNNGV come from the germline V gene. CDR3 in amino acids: CASSSRLSGGAPYNEQFF. The DNA of the CDR3 is TGTGCCAGCAGCTCCCGACTTAGCGGGGGGGCCCCCTACAATGAGCAGTTCTTC.

This clone came up a few times. The V and J genes are TRBV19 and TRBJ1-1; no clear D. V shed 3 bases and J shed 6 bases, with 5 bases lying between them. The CDR3 runs 11 residues. Germline V lookup: CDR1 LNHDA, CDR2 SQIVND (reference sequence). The CDR3 spells CASSIGSEAFF. Here the CDR3 DNA reads TGTGCCAGTAGTATCGGTTCTGAAGCTTTCTTT.

This clone was seen a handful of times. V usage is TRBV25-1 and J usage is TRBJ2-2, with a possible D match to TRBD2 (6 bases). CDR1 MGHDK and CDR2 SYGVNS come from the germline V gene. CDR3 length: 13 residues. V was clipped by 3 bases and J by 8 bases, with 10 bases between them. This CDR3 is CASSEGEVGELFF. CDR3 bases: TGTGCCAGCAGTGAGGGGGAGGTAGGGGAGCTGTTTTTT.